Reported below is one T cell receptor (beta chain). The antigen remains undetermined. The germline V and J ends were trimmed by 0 bases and 5 bases, with 12 bases remaining between them. CDR3 length equals 15 residues. Germline V CDR1 and CDR2: SGDLS, YYNGEE. The data derive from a study of cytomegalovirus exposure and HLA in healthy donors. General study results and limits: Relative to equally common others, HLA-associated TCR beta chains showed greater clonal expansion in a later analysis.

The study ran its PCR with 60 Vbeta and 13 Jbeta primers. Sequenced by immunoSEQ multiplex PCR; TCRdb stores in-frame clones only, minus some. Among 150,000 to 200,000 clones listed, approximately 80% were seen once. The sample comprised PBMCs. This sequence originates from a woman between 50 and 59 years old in good health and CMV-seropositive. The chain uses TRBV9 and TRBJ2-1; unclear D gene. CDR3 in DNA: TGTGCCAGCAGCGTAGTTGGTCCCACGGACAATGAGCAGTTCTTC. The encoded protein is CASSVVGPTDNEQFF.